This T cell receptor beta chain was documented in a study of blood T cell repertoires in COVID-19. As for the study in general: PBMCs, B-cell-depleted T cells, or T cells were the source of the cDNA or gDNA that made up the material.

Germline V CDR1 and CDR2: SGHAT, FQNNGV. The CDR3 contains 13 residues. V lost 5 bases and J 3 bases, leaving 11 bases between the germline ends. Sequencing was performed with immunoSEQ multiplex PCR; in TCRdb, only in-frame clones are kept and a portion is missing. This table holds roughly 160,000 clones, around 83% found once. This clonotype was sampled from a woman between 50 and 59 years old with COVID-19, enrolled during active disease. Source material: peripheral blood. This chain joins TRBV11-2 and TRBJ2-7; D is possibly TRBD1 (6 bases). The CDR3 loop reads CASSPGTNYEQYF. Here the CDR3 DNA reads TGTGCCAGCAGCCCCGGGACAAACTACGAGCAGTACTTC.